This T cell receptor (beta chain) was identified in a study of regulatory T cells in long-lasting Graves disease (dated by TCRdb to 2020 to 2023). About the investigation overall: Persistent Graves' disease was defined as antithyroid drug treatment for over 5 years with persistently positive TSH receptor autoantibodies. This study used TCR sequencing and RNA sequencing of peripheral blood to compare persistent Graves' disease patients against newly diagnosed Graves' disease patients. On average, persistent Graves' disease patients in the clinical cohort had been on antithyroid drugs for eight to twelve years. TCR sequencing covered around 13 persistent and around 20 newly diagnosed Graves' disease patients, approximately 33 samples in total. The study took place in China and was registered as a clinical trial. Overall study outcomes, separate from this receptor: Persistent disease showed preferential use of TRBV28, TRBJ1-2 and TRBJ2-5, whereas newly diagnosed disease favored TRBV20-1 and TRBJ2-1. As a limitation, the authors acknowledged that the small sample size may reduce accuracy. Persistent patients shared more public clonotypes among themselves (around 2,800) than newly diagnosed patients did (over 950). Sequencing and analysis were limited to the TCR beta chain. Compared with newly diagnosed patients, persistent Graves' disease patients had lower TCR Shannon entropy and fewer highly expanded clones, which suggests clonal expansion. Peripheral blood alone was examined, since thyroid tissue, which constituted the primary lesion, could not be accessed.

In this sample, this clonotype turned up many times. Which antigen it targets is not known. Base qualities are not at hand, and no much larger clone is one base apart. The library was built by means of multiplex PCR. For sequencing, an Illumina HiSeq 4000 was employed. TCR beta libraries were built with iRepertoire HTBI primers and Arm-PCR amplification of CDR3 regions. Before sequencing, the PCR products underwent gel purification. The source study handled its data this way. Across samples, about 64 TRBV and 13 to 15 TRBJ segments were identified and used for gene usage analysis of CDR3 amino acid clonotypes. COPE and FqMerger were used to merge the filtered high-quality paired reads into contigs. Contigs were aligned with BLAST to IMGT TRBV, TRBD and TRBJ reference genes, and CDR3 was defined per IMGT. Clonotypes above 0.1% frequency were classified as highly expanded clones. Repertoire diversity was measured by Shannon entropy, and V-J evenness by the Gini coefficient. Clonotypes shared by more than one individual were considered public. TCRdb itself trimmed the public reads at Q25 with fastp, ran MiXCR and retained productive beta chains. Each record represents a unique CDR3 protein, reported with the most common genes and DNA among its rows. These V and J calls derive from TCRdb rather than the authors' analysis. Here the sample has about 430,000 distinct CDR3 sequences; around 20% occur a single time. The ten largest account for 13% to 15% of the sample.

From the cysteine through the phenylalanine, the CDR3 covers 14 amino acids. Only CDR3 DNA remains: 42 bases, in frame from the first base. The germline V gene (reference sequence) gives CDR1 as SEHNR and CDR2 as FQNEAQ. Trimmed from V: 5 bases; trimmed from J: 6 bases; junction bases lacking a gene match: 9. The time point label corresponds to: persistent/refractory GD, antithyroid drugs over 5 years with positive TRAb. For both TCR sequencing and RNA sequencing, RNA was extracted from PBMCs in TRIzol. Graves' disease was diagnosed according to American Thyroid Association guidelines. Patients for the study were recruited at an endocrinology department in Xi'an, China. From each patient, about 9.7 milliliters of peripheral blood was collected into an EDTA anticoagulant tube. PBMCs were isolated by Ficoll Paque Plus density gradient separation without further T cell sorting. An Agilent 2100 Bioanalyzer and agarose gel were used to check RNA quality, and a NanoDrop 2000 was used to measure RNA concentration.

The material sequenced was peripheral blood mononuclear cells (PBMCs), taken when the disease was refractory, from a patient treated with antithyroid drugs. The chain is assembled from TRBV7-9 and TRBJ1-2; TRBD1 lines up with 7 middle nucleotides. This receptor was identified in a female donor with Graves disease. CDR3 reads: CASSTRGGKHGYTF. The bases are TGTGCCAGCAGCACCCGAGGGGGCAAGCATGGCTACACCTTC.